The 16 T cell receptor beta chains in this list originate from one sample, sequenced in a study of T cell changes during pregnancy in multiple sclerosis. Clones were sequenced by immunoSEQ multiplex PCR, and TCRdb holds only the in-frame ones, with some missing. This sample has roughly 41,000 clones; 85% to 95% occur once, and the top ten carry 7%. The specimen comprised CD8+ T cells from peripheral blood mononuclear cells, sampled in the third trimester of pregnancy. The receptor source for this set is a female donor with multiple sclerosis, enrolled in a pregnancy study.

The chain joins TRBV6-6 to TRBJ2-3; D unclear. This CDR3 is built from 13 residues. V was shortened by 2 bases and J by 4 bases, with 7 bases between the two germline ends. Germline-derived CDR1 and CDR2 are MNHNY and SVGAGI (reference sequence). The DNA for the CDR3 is TGTGCCAGCAGTTACGAGGTTCCAGATACGCAGTATTTT. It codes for CASSYEVPDTQYF.

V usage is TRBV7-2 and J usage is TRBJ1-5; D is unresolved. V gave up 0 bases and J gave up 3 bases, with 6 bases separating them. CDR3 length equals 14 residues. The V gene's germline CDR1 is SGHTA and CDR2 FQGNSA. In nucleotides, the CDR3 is TGTGCCAGCAGCTTAGCAGGACTCAATCAGCCCCAGCATTTT. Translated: CASSLAGLNQPQHF.

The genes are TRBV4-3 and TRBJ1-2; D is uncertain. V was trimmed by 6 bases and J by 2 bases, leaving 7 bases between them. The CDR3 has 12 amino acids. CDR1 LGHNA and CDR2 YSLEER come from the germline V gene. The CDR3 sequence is CASRGRNYGYTF. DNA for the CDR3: TGCGCCAGCAGGGGGAGAAACTATGGCTACACCTTC.

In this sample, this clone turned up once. DNA of the CDR3: TGTGCCAGCAGTCTAGCGGGAGACTACTACGAGCAGTACTTC. Translated, it gives CASSLAGDYYEQYF. The gene calls are TRBV27 and TRBJ2-7; TRBD2 matches at 10 bases. J was trimmed by 3 bases and V by 5 bases; bases with no gene match: 4. Germline loops: CDR1 MNHEY, CDR2 SMNVEV (reference sequence). The CDR3 extends over 14 amino acids.

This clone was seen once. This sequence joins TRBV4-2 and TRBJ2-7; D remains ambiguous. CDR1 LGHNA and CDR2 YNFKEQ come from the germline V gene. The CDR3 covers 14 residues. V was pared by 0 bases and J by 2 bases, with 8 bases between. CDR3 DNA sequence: TGTGCCAGCAGCCAAGAAATAGCTACCTACGAGCAGTACTTC. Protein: CASSQEIATYEQYF.

CDR3 amino acids: CASLPTSGAIYEQYF. Written as DNA, the CDR3 is TGTGCCAGCCTCCCGACTAGCGGGGCAATTTACGAGCAGTACTTC. The genes are TRBV10-3 and TRBJ2-7; 11 bases are a match to TRBD2. J was trimmed by 4 bases and V by 10 bases; bases with no gene match: 12. CDR3 length equals 15 residues. Germline CDR1 ENHRY, CDR2 SYGVKD.

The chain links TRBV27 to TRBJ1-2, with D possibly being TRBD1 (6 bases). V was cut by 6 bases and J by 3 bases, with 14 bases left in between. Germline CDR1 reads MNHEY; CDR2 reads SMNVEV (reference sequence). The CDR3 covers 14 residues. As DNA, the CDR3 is TGTGCCAGCAGACCCCCGGGACAATACTATGGCTACACCTTC. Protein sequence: CASRPPGQYYGYTF.

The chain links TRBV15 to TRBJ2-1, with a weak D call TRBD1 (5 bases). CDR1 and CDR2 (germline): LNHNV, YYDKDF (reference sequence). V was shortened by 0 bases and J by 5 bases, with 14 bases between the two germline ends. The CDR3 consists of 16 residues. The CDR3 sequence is CATSREAYGADNEQFF. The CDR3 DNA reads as TGTGCCACCAGCAGAGAAGCGTATGGGGCCGACAATGAGCAGTTCTTC.

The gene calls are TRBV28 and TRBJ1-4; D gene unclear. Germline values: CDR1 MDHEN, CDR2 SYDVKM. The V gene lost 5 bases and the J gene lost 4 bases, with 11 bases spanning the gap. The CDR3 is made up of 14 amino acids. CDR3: CASSPREVNEKLFF. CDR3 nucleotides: TGTGCCAGCAGTCCACGGGAAGTTAATGAAAAACTGTTTTTT.

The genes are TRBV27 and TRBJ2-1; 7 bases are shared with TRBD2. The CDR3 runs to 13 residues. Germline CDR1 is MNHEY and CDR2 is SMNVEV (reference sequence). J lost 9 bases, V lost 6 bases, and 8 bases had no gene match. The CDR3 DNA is TGTGCCAGCAGCCCCCTCAGCGGGACTGAGCAGTTCTTC. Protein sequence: CASSPLSGTEQFF.

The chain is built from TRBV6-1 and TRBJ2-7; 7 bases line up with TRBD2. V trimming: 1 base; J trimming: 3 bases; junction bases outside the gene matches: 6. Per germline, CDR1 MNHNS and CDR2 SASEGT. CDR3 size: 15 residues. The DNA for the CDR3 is TGTGCCAGCAGTGAAGGGCTAGCGGAGTACTACGAGCAGTACTTC. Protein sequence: CASSEGLAEYYEQYF.

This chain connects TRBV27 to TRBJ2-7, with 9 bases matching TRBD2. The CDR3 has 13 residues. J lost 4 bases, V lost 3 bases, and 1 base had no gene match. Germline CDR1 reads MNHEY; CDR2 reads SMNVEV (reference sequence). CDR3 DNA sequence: TGTGCCAGCAGTTTGGGACTAGCTTACGAGCAGTACTTC. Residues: CASSLGLAYEQYF.

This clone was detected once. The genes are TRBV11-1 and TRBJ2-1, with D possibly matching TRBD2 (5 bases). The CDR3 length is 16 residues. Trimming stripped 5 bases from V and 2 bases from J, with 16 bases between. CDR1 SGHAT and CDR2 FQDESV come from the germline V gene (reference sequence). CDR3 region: CASSHRPDGTYNEQFF. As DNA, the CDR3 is TGTGCCAGCAGCCATCGACCCGACGGGACCTACAATGAGCAGTTCTTC.

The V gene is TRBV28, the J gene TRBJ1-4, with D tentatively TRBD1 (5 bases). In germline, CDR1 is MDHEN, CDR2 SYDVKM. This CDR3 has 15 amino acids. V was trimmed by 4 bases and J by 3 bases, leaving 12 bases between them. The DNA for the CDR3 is TGTGCCAGCAGTTGGGACGGGGGGGCTAATGAAAAACTGTTTTTT. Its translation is CASSWDGGANEKLFF. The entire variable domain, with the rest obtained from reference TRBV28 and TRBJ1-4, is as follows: DVKVTQSSRYLVKRTGEKVFLECVQDMDHENMFWYRQDPGLGLRLIYFSYDVKMKEKGDIPEGYSVSREKKERFSLILESASTNQTSMYLCASSWDGGANEKLFFGSGTQLSVL.

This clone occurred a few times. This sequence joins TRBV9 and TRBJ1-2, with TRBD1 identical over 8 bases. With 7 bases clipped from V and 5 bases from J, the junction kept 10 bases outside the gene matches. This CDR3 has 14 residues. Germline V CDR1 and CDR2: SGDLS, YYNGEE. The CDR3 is CASGGTGGWYGYTF. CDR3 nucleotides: TGTGCCAGCGGAGGGACAGGAGGTTGGTATGGCTACACCTTC.

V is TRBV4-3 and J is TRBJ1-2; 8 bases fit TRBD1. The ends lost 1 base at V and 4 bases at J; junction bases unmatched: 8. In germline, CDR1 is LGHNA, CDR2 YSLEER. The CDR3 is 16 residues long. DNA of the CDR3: TGCGCCAGCAGCCAAGTAATGACAGGGGATAGCTATGGCTACACCTTC. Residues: CASSQVMTGDSYGYTF.